Reported below is one T cell receptor beta chain. Enrolment of Seattle patients took place during active infection, and they were followed longitudinally. The data are from a study of blood T cell repertoires in COVID-19. Looking at the study overall: Samples taken during acute and convalescent COVID-19 were collected in the United States, Italy and Spain. PBMCs, B-cell-depleted T cells, or T cells were the source of the cDNA or gDNA that made up the material.

In the original processing: The assay estimated nucleated cells by amplifying reference gene primers. Sequencing used immunoSEQ multiplex PCR; TCRdb keeps in-frame clones, though not all of them. V, J and clone size reflect that table, while D and trimming were determined from the DNA. This table has about 160,000 clones, roughly 89% appearing once. The clonotype comes from a woman aged 65 to 85 with COVID-19, enrolled during active disease. Sequencing was carried out using peripheral blood.

The CDR3 DNA sequence: TGCAGCGTCCAAATAACAGGGGTTGGGGAGCAGTACTTC. It encodes CSVQITGVGEQYF. The V and J genes are TRBV29-1 and TRBJ2-7; 7 bases match TRBD1. CDR3 length: 13 residues. After removal of 6 bases from V and 7 bases from J, the junction contained 12 bases not matched to a gene. Germline V gene lookup returns CDR1 SQVTM and CDR2 ANQGSEA.